These 11 T cell receptor beta chains originate from one sample sequenced in a study of monozygotic twins with inflammatory bowel disease. TCRdb reprocessed the 5' RACE reads, with one entry per CDR3 protein and no DNA. Its clone listing holds hundreds of thousands of distinct CDR3 sequences. What was sequenced was blood. These receptors originate from a human donor with ulcerative colitis or Crohn's disease, or a healthy co-twin of an affected twin (not recorded which).

This sequence joins TRBV24-1 and TRBJ2-5; without DNA, the TCRdb call of TRBD1 cannot be checked. This CDR3 is 16 amino acids long. The germline gives CDR1 KGHDR, CDR2 SFDVKD. The CDR3 region is CATSEPYGGRGETQYF.

CDR3 amino acids: CASSLTLPGEQFF. V usage is TRBV7-2 and J usage is TRBJ2-1; TCRdb outputs TRBD2, but without DNA this stays unchecked. Germline V gene sequence: CDR1 SGHTA, CDR2 FQGNSA. The CDR3 runs to 13 residues.

V gene TRBV6-1 combines with J gene TRBJ2-5; as DNA is missing, the TRBD1 call by TCRdb cannot be tested. This CDR3 has 14 residues. Germline CDR1 and CDR2: MNHNS and SASEGT. This CDR3 reads CASSGGRAVQTQYF.

The rearrangement links TRBV7-6 to TRBJ2-5. The CDR3 length is 14 residues. Per the germline V gene, CDR1 is SGHVS and CDR2 is FNYEAQ. This CDR3 reads CASSPVGFQETQYF.

The J gene is TRBJ1-4, the V gene TRBV18. This CDR3 contains 15 residues. Germline assignment: CDR1 KGHSH and CDR2 LQKENI. The CDR3 loop is CASSTTKSMNEKLFF.

The J gene is TRBJ2-7, the V gene TRBV5-1; TCRdb gives TRBD1 as the D gene, but with no DNA this cannot be confirmed. Germline V gene data show CDR1 as SGHRS and CDR2 as YFSETQ. This CDR3 has 15 residues. The CDR3 spells CASSYTGTGGVEQYF.

This sequence joins TRBV3-1 and TRBJ1-1; absent DNA, TCRdb's TRBD1 call cannot be checked. The CDR3 spans 15 residues. The germline V gene encodes CDR1 LGHDT and CDR2 YNNKEL (reference sequence). CDR3 region: CASSQGGGGRTEAFF.

The gene calls are TRBV5-1 and TRBJ2-5; the D call from TCRdb, TRBD2, cannot be confirmed without DNA. The CDR3 sequence is 16 residues long. Germline-derived CDR1 and CDR2 are SGHRS and YFSETQ. CDR3: CASSLRLAGTGETQYF.

The chain combines TRBV7-3 with TRBJ2-3. Per germline, CDR1 SGHTA and CDR2 FQGTGA. The CDR3 length is 13 residues. CDR3 protein: CASSFAQADTQYF. Full variable domain (outside the CDR3, taken from reference TRBV7-3 and TRBJ2-3): GAGVSQTPSNKVTEKGKYVELRCDPISGHTALYWYRQSLGQGPEFLIYFQGTGAADDSGLPNDRFFAVRPEGSVSTLKIQRTERGDSAVYLCASSFAQADTQYFGPGTRLTVL.

The chain links TRBV6-5 to TRBJ2-3; the D call from TCRdb, TRBD1, cannot be confirmed without DNA. This CDR3 has 16 residues. Germline lookup yields CDR1 MNHEY and CDR2 SVGAGI. The CDR3 sequence: CASSYSPLGGPDTQYF.

CDR3: CSARTVLAYEQYF. The rearrangement uses TRBV20-1 and TRBJ2-7; as DNA is missing, the TRBD2 call by TCRdb cannot be tested. The CDR3 runs to 13 residues. Per germline, CDR1 DFQATT and CDR2 SNEGSKA (reference sequence).